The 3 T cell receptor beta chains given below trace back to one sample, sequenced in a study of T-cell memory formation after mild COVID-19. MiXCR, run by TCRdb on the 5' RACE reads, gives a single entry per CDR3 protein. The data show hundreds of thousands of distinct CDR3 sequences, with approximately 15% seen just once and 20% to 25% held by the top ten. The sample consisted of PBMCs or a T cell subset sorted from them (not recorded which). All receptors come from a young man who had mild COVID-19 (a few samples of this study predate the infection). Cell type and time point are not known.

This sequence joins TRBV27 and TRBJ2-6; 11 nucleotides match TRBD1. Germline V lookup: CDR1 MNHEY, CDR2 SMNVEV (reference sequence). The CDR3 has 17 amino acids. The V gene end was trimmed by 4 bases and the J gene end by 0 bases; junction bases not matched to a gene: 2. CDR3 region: CASSSGQGASGANVLTF. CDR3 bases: TGTGCCAGCAGTTCCGGACAGGGGGCCTCTGGGGCCAACGTCCTGACTTTC.

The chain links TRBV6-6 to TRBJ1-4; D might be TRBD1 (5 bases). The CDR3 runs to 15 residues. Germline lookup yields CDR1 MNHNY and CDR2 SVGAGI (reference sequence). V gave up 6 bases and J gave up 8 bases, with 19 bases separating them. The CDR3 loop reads CASRGRDLGREKLFF. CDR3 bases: TGTGCCAGCAGGGGGAGGGACTTAGGCAGGGAAAAACTGTTTTTT.

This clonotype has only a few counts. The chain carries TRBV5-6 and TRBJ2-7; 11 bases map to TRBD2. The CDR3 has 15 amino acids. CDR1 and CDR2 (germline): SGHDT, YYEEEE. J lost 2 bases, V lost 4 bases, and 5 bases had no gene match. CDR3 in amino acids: CASSTLAGGPYEQYV. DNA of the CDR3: TGTGCCAGCAGCACGCTAGCGGGGGGCCCCTACGAGCAGTACGTC.